The subject of this entry is one T cell receptor beta chain. Its binding antigen is unknown. No clone much larger than this one lies a single base away; base qualities are absent. From the cysteine up to the phenylalanine, the CDR3 has a length of 16 residues. The DNA shown is the 48-base CDR3, in frame from base 1. Here V drops 1 base and J drops 7 bases, and the junction holds 8 bases not matched to any gene. From the germline V gene (reference sequence), CDR1 is MNHNY and CDR2 is SVGAGI. Each donor gave one peripheral blood draw, averaging approximately 0.12 L, which was collected into heparinised tubes. Naive, central memory, regulatory and stem cell-like memory CD4+ T cells were sorted on a BD FACSAria II using a panel including CD45RO, CCR7, CD25, CD127, CD95 and CD27. A purity above 95% was achieved for all sorted populations. PBMCs were separated immediately by Lymphoprep density gradient centrifugation and were stained directly, without being cultured. Samples were stained and sorted in pairs, with one healthy donor and one patient per experiment, so that batch effects were minimized.

The entire isolated RNA was reverse transcribed using the High Capacity cDNA Reverse Transcription Kit, and thus expressed TCRB transcripts were sequenced. Deep immunoSEQ sequencing was performed on naive, central memory and regulatory T cell samples, with an average of roughly 3.6 million total reads per sample. After sorted cells were lysed in RLT buffer, RNA was extracted with DNase-treated RNeasy Micro or Mini kits, with the choice depending on cell number. To prevent cross-contamination, each cell subset was processed individually, whereas patient and healthy donor samples were processed jointly. The immunoSEQ multiplex PCR was used to amplify TCRB sequences from cDNA, generating 87-bp fragments that spanned the CDR3 region. The amplicons were sequenced using the Illumina HiSeq platform. The authors processed their data as follows. PCR bias was computationally corrected using synthetic template baselines, reads within Hamming distance 2 were collapsed, and singletons that could not be merged were discarded. By aligning reads against IMGT, V, D and J genes, CDR3 length, and insertions or deletions at six rearrangement sites were assigned. Clonotype counts were normalized to sorted cell number within each subset before computing true diversity and Gini coefficients with the tcR R package. The overlap coefficient, calculated on TCRB nucleotide sequences, was used to measure repertoire sharing. TCRdb obtained this table from immuneACCESS and retained in-frame rearrangements with V and J assigned. These tables miss some clones; where compared with another copy, unresolved V genes account for less than half of the shortfall, and the remainder is unexplained. Clonal size and the V and J genes are those of that table, whereas D and trimming came from the DNA. This sample holds under 150,000 clones; roughly 50% were observed only once. Of the sample, under 0.5% falls within the top ten clones.

This sample was taken from a study of beta chain features in type 1 diabetes (dated by TCRdb to 2016 to 2019). The study in broad terms: Mean age, gender distribution, total cell number and subset yield did not differ between patients and healthy donors. A total of 85 million to 140 million sorted cells were examined across all samples, and a strong correlation was observed between cell number per subset and RNA yield. In the study, TCRB repertoires of sorted circulating CD4+ T cell subsets from recently diagnosed type 1 diabetes patients were compared with those of matched healthy donors. Whereas all 30 or so donors provided naive and central memory subsets, regulatory and stem cell-like memory subsets were isolated from just 8 patients and about eight healthy donors. Study-wide conclusions, independent of this receptor: Sequencing cDNA rather than genomic DNA could over-represent highly expressing activated cells, although activation and CD3 levels did not differ between groups. Naive, central memory and regulatory TCRB repertoires appeared to be more alike among patients than among healthy donors. Shorter templates might be favored by PCR, yet because patient and control samples were amplified and corrected together, any such skew would affect both groups equally. HLA sub-analyses involved small numbers of individuals, so any influence of HLA type on TCRB rearrangement remained unresolved. Fewer insertions and more nucleotide deletions at VDJ recombination sites were observed in patients with type 1 diabetes, implying thymic rearrangement abnormalities. A moderate but significant shortening of TCRB CDR3 length was observed in type 1 diabetes patients in all four CD4+ subsets.

The receptor chain draws on TRBV6-6 and TRBJ2-1; the central 9 bases match TRBD1. The receptor was isolated from a man younger than 35 in good health. The sample consisted of Tregs from blood. The cell subset or site label, as the study defines it: regulatory CD4+ T cells. The DNA reads TGTGCCAGCAGTTACTTGGGACAGGGAATTGGTAATGAGCAGTTCTTC. Translation gives CASSYLGQGIGNEQFF.